These 26 T cell receptor beta chains were all obtained from the same sample, sequenced in a study of tumor T cells in aggressive B-cell lymphoma. Method: immunoSEQ multiplex PCR; TCRdb's copy keeps in-frame clones and lacks some. The data contain about 3,500 clones, approximately 94% of them singletons. The sequenced sample consisted of tumor tissue. These receptors were collected from an adult with diffuse large B cell lymphoma.

The V call is TRBV5-1, the J call TRBJ2-5, with TRBD1 matching 10 bases. V lost 2 bases, J lost 5 bases, and 3 bases stayed unmatched. This CDR3 region has 14 residues. In germline, CDR1 is SGHRS, CDR2 YFSETQ. This CDR3 is CASSFGQGGETQYF. In DNA form, the CDR3 reads TGCGCCAGCAGCTTTGGACAGGGGGGGGAGACCCAGTACTTC.

CDR3: CASSLRASGEETQYF. Here the CDR3 DNA reads TGTGCCAGCAGTCTACGGGCTAGCGGGGAAGAGACCCAGTACTTC. This chain uses TRBV27 with TRBJ2-5, with 9 bases lining up with TRBD2. J was trimmed by 3 bases and V by 5 bases; bases with no gene match: 7. The CDR3 has 15 amino acids. Germline-derived CDR1 and CDR2 are MNHEY and SMNVEV (reference sequence).

The chain joins TRBV5-1 to TRBJ1-2; 8 bases match TRBD1. The CDR3 totals 14 residues. Trimming at V came to 4 bases and at J to 5 bases, leaving 7 bases not matched to a gene. Per germline, CDR1 SGHRS and CDR2 YFSETQ. This chain's CDR3 is CASSPQGARYGYTF. The DNA for the CDR3 is TGCGCCAGCAGCCCCCAGGGGGCGCGATATGGCTACACCTTC.

The genes are TRBV10-1 and TRBJ2-1, with 9 bases lining up with TRBD1. The CDR3 is made up of 17 amino acids. With V trimmed by 0 bases and J by 6 bases, 9 bases remained unmatched. The germline V gene encodes CDR1 WNHNN and CDR2 SYGVQD (reference sequence). The CDR3 loop reads CASSESGGTGPPNEQFF. The CDR3, as DNA: TGCGCCAGCAGTGAGTCGGGGGGGACAGGGCCTCCCAATGAGCAGTTCTTC.

This clone was seen just once. This chain links TRBV5-1 with TRBJ2-2; D gene ambiguous. The V end lost 4 bases, the J end lost 0 bases, and 7 bases lay between the germline ends. This CDR3 is built from 14 residues. CDR1 and CDR2 (germline): SGHRS, YFSETQ. The CDR3 here is CASSPDPNTGELFF. DNA of the CDR3: TGCGCCAGCAGCCCAGATCCGAACACCGGGGAGCTGTTTTTT.

V gene TRBV18 combines with J gene TRBJ1-4; D is uncertain. Trimming removed 3 bases at V and 0 bases at J, with 11 bases between. Germline lookup yields CDR1 KGHSH and CDR2 LQKENI. The length of the CDR3 is 16 residues. The CDR3 nucleotides read TGTGCCAGCTCACCCTCCCGGGAGACAACTAATGAAAAACTGTTTTTT. This codes for CASSPSRETTNEKLFF.

This chain joins TRBV6-5 and TRBJ2-7; TRBD1 might be the D (6 bases). V was cut by 6 bases and J by 2 bases, with 14 bases left in between. Germline V gene lookup returns CDR1 MNHEY and CDR2 SVGAGI. The CDR3 totals 14 residues. The CDR3 sequence is CASRYGRDTYEQYF. The CDR3 DNA is TGTGCCAGCAGGTACGGACGGGACACCTACGAGCAGTACTTC.

V gene TRBV30 combines with J gene TRBJ2-7; 10 bases line up with TRBD2. The CDR3 spans 15 residues. V shed 2 bases and J 5 bases; nucleotides not matched to a gene: 9. CDR1 is GTSNPN and CDR2 is SVGIG in the germline V gene (reference sequence). This CDR3 reads CAWSRASGSIDEQYF. CDR3 nucleotide sequence: TGTGCCTGGAGTCGGGCTAGCGGGAGTATCGACGAGCAGTACTTC. Full variable domain (missing parts from reference TRBV30 and TRBJ2-7): SQTIHQWPATLVQPVGSPLSLECTVEGTSNPNLYWYRQAAGRGLQLLFYSVGIGQISSEVPQNLSASRPQDRQFILSSKKLLLSDSGFYLCAWSRASGSIDEQYFGPGTRLTVT.

The rearrangement uses TRBV27 and TRBJ1-1; weak D call: TRBD1 (5 bases). Deletions cut 6 bases from V and 0 bases from J, with 17 bases between. The CDR3 spans 16 residues. In germline, CDR1 is MNHEY, CDR2 SMNVEV (reference sequence). The CDR3 DNA reads as TGTGCCAGCAGCCCAGGGTTGCTTGGGGTGAACACTGAAGCTTTCTTT. Its translation is CASSPGLLGVNTEAFF.

The chain joins TRBV21-1 to TRBJ2-7; the table assigns TRBD2, which was not confirmed against the DNA. TRBV21-1 is termed a pseudogene. The CDR3 has 14 residues. CDR3 nucleotide sequence: TGTGCCAGCAGCAAAAGCGCTAGAGCCTACGAGCAGTACTTC. Translation: CASSKSARAYEQYF.

V and J are TRBV7-8 and TRBJ1-1; D gene unclear. Germline V CDR1 and CDR2: SGHVS, FQNEAQ. V was trimmed by 0 bases and J by 1 base, leaving 6 bases between them. The CDR3 is 14 amino acids. The CDR3 loop reads CASSLAQPNTEAFF. CDR3 in DNA: TGTGCCAGCAGCTTAGCACAGCCGAACACTGAAGCTTTCTTT.

This clone is a singleton in its sample. The genes are TRBV7-6 and TRBJ2-7; 7 positions match TRBD2. This CDR3 has 14 residues. Germline lookup yields CDR1 SGHVS and CDR2 FNYEAQ. V was clipped by 6 bases and J by 0 bases; unmatched bases: 5. As DNA, the CDR3 is TGTGCCAGCAGGCCTAGCGGCGTCTCCTACGAGCAGTACTTC. It codes for CASRPSGVSYEQYF.

The chain has TRBV27 and TRBJ1-2; D remains unclear. Per the germline V gene, CDR1 is MNHEY and CDR2 is SMNVEV (reference sequence). This CDR3 has 12 residues. V lost 6 bases to trimming and J lost 5 bases, with 10 bases between them. The CDR3 reads CASRREDYGYTF. CDR3 in DNA: TGTGCCAGCAGGAGGGAAGATTATGGCTACACCTTC.

V is TRBV18 and J is TRBJ2-7; 10 positions match TRBD1. Germline V lookup: CDR1 KGHSH, CDR2 LQKENI. The CDR3 is made up of 14 amino acids. The V and J ends lost 0 bases and 4 bases, in that order; junction bases with no gene match: 0. The CDR3: CASSPPDRGYEQYF. The CDR3 nucleotides are TGTGCCAGCTCACCACCGGACAGGGGGTACGAGCAGTACTTC.

This chain uses TRBV29-1 with TRBJ1-2, with 9 bases aligning to TRBD1. The CDR3 totals 14 residues. CDR1 and CDR2 from the germline V gene are SQVTM and ANQGSEA. J was trimmed by 8 bases and V by 4 bases; bases with no gene match: 11. The CDR3 spells CSVVPPGQGAGYTF. The CDR3 coding sequence is TGCAGCGTTGTGCCCCCGGGACAGGGAGCGGGCTACACCTTC.

The CDR3 protein is CASSSPESLAKNIQYF. CDR3 DNA sequence: TGTGCCAGCAGTTCCCCGGAGAGTCTAGCCAAAAACATTCAGTACTTC. This chain connects TRBV27 to TRBJ2-4; no reliable D call. V was shortened by 4 bases and J by 0 bases, with 13 bases between the two germline ends. The CDR3 has 16 residues. Germline lookup yields CDR1 MNHEY and CDR2 SMNVEV (reference sequence).

This clone was detected only a few times. The genes are TRBV7-9 and TRBJ1-5, with D unresolved. Trimming took off 1 base at V and 5 bases at J, with 3 bases between the two ends. CDR1 is SEHNR, CDR2 FQNEAQ, per germline (reference sequence). The CDR3 extends over 12 amino acids. CDR3 DNA sequence: TGTGCCAGCAGCTTAGGGCATCAGCCCCAGCATTTT. This sequence encodes CASSLGHQPQHF.

The chain joins TRBV6-5 to TRBJ1-2; tentatively, D is TRBD1 (6 bases). Per germline, CDR1 MNHEY and CDR2 SVGAGI. The V end was cut by 4 bases, the J end by 8 bases, with 14 bases between. The CDR3 totals 13 residues. The CDR3 sequence is CASSSEGVGGYTF. CDR3 bases: TGTGCCAGCAGTTCCGAGGGGGTGGGAGGCTACACCTTC.

The gene calls are TRBV18 and TRBJ1-6; tentatively, D is TRBD1 (5 bases). V lost 0 bases, J lost 3 bases, and 9 bases lay in between. This CDR3 spans 16 amino acids. Germline values: CDR1 KGHSH, CDR2 LQKENI. The CDR3 spells CASSPPGPFYNSPLHF. CDR3 nucleotides: TGTGCCAGCTCACCACCGGGGCCCTTCTATAATTCACCCCTCCACTTT.

Written as DNA, the CDR3 is TGTGCCAGCGGCCCGGGGGACAGGGTCTACGAGCAGTACTTC. This translates into CASGPGDRVYEQYF. The chain has TRBV11-2 and TRBJ2-7; 9 positions match TRBD1. The CDR3 is 14 residues long. V was pared by 8 bases and J by 3 bases, with 8 bases of the junction left unmatched. Germline values: CDR1 SGHAT, CDR2 FQNNGV.

The J gene is TRBJ2-3, the V gene TRBV10-2; D is perhaps TRBD2 (7 bases). This CDR3 contains 14 residues. Germline CDR1 and CDR2: WSHSY and SAAADI. The V end lost 3 bases, the J end lost 6 bases, and 13 bases lay between the germline ends. CDR3 DNA sequence: TGCGCCAGCAGTGACCAGGCGGGGGCGGATACGCAGTATTTT. This codes for CASSDQAGADTQYF.

The chain joins TRBV7-9 to TRBJ2-3, with 10 bases identical to TRBD1. The CDR3 is 15 amino acids. The V segment lost 1 base and the J segment 6 bases; nucleotides outside the gene matches: 4. CDR1 SEHNR and CDR2 FQNEAQ come from the germline V gene (reference sequence). The CDR3 coding sequence is TGTGCCAGCAGCTTAGATTTGACAGGGGGCGATACGCAGTATTTT. Its translation: CASSLDLTGGDTQYF.

This chain links TRBV7-2 with TRBJ2-5, with 10 bases matching TRBD1. CDR3 length: 14 residues. V lost 6 bases to trimming and J lost 5 bases; unmatched junction nucleotides: 6. The germline CDR1 and CDR2 sequences are SGHTA and FQGNSA. CDR3 DNA: TGTGCCAGCAGTTCGACAGGGGGCCGGGAGACCCAGTACTTC. Translated, it gives CASSSTGGRETQYF.

V gene TRBV30 combines with J gene TRBJ1-5; D is undetermined. CDR1 and CDR2 (germline): GTSNPN, SVGIG (reference sequence). Trimming cost V 2 bases and J 8 bases, with 13 bases left between them. The CDR3 has 13 residues. The CDR3 loop is CAWSPGVLKPQHF. CDR3 bases: TGTGCCTGGAGTCCCGGGGTTCTGAAGCCCCAGCATTTT.

V usage is TRBV7-9 and J usage is TRBJ2-5; possibly TRBD2 for D (5 bases). The germline V gene has CDR1 SEHNR and CDR2 FQNEAQ (reference sequence). V dropped 1 base and J dropped 2 bases, with 11 bases sitting between them. This CDR3 has 15 residues. CDR3 amino acids: CASSLGLAFQETQYF. The DNA of the CDR3 is TGTGCCAGCAGCTTAGGGCTAGCATTTCAAGAGACCCAGTACTTC.

V is TRBV21-1 and J is TRBJ2-5; no check of the table's D call, TRBD2, against the DNA was made. TRBV21-1 is shown as a pseudogene. This CDR3 is 20 amino acids long. CDR3: CASSKGSFLTSGRGQETQYF. CDR3 DNA sequence: TGTGCCAGCAGCAAAGGGAGCTTTCTCACTAGCGGAAGGGGCCAAGAGACCCAGTACTTC.